The clone carrying this T cell receptor (beta chain) has at least ten counts. TCRdb reprocessed the RT-PCR reads with MiXCR, giving one entry per CDR3 protein. This table holds 150,000 or so distinct CDR3 sequences, 24% found once. This entry belongs to a study of patients and donors after allogeneic stem cell transplantation. Sequencing input: blood, either unsorted or a sorted T cell fraction (not recorded which). The sequence derives from a human donor who was either an allogeneic HSCT recipient or a stem cell or donor lymphocyte infusion donor (not recorded which). It is not recorded whose cells these are; they may come from a transplant donor.

CDR3 sequence: CASSQEGGGTEAFF. CDR3 nucleotide sequence: TGCGCCAGCAGCCAAGAAGGGGGAGGCACTGAAGCTTTCTTT. The gene calls are TRBV4-3 and TRBJ1-1; the D gene is possibly TRBD1 (6 bases). CDR3 length: 14 amino acids. V lost 0 bases and J 4 bases, leaving 9 bases between the germline ends. In germline, CDR1 is LGHNA, CDR2 YSLEER.